This TCR beta chain comes out of a study of T cell repertoires in cytomegalovirus infection. TCRdb re-called the reads through MiXCR, storing one row per CDR3 protein. The sample consists of some 230,000 distinct CDR3 sequences, roughly 23% of them appearing once. This receptor was obtained from a human donor in good health (CMV status not recorded). Some clones in this sample may be carry-over from other donors' samples. What was sequenced was CD8+ T cells from PBMCs.

The CDR3 reads CASSAPRQGVDGYTF. The DNA for the CDR3 is TGTGCCAGCAGTGCCCCTAGGCAGGGAGTGGATGGCTACACCTTC. The V gene is TRBV2, the J gene TRBJ1-2; maybe TRBD1 (5 bases). From germline, CDR1 is SNHLY and CDR2 FYNNEI. Trimming left V 4 bases short and J 6 bases short, with 18 bases between. CDR3 length: 15 residues.